The T cell receptor (beta chain) under discussion was sequenced for a study of human T cells and chemical hapten exposure. Study information: DPC at 0.01% went onto the upper back in patch tests, read at 6 days.

This clonotype was found many times. The CDR3 extends over 15 amino acids. Trimming took 4 bases from V and 4 from J; bases not matched to a gene: 4. The V gene's germline CDR1 is MDHEN and CDR2 SYDVKM. TCRdb redid the calling of the RACE reads with MiXCR, one entry per CDR3 protein. The data contain fewer than 100,000 distinct CDR3 sequences, 11% of them singletons. Time point indicated: patch test 3, about 24 weeks after DPC sensitization. Treatment specified: therapeutic diphenylcyclopropenone sensitization with weekly scalp DPC. Ahead of applying each patch test, blood was sampled. This chain connects TRBV28 to TRBJ2-6; 7 positions match TRBD1. The source of this sequence is a woman under 40 with alopecia areata. Some clones in this sample may be carry-over from other donors' samples. The source was whole blood, collected in connection with sensitization to the hapten diphenylcyclopropenone (DPC). In DNA, the CDR3 is TGTGCCAGCAGTTCAACAGGGGACGGGGCCAACGTCCTGACTTTC. The encoded protein is CASSSTGDGANVLTF.